This T cell receptor beta chain was identified during a study of control samples from healthy donors and cancer patients. There are 14 residues in the CDR3. Germline V lookup: CDR1 SGHVS, CDR2 FNYEAQ. V shed 1 base, J shed 13 bases, and the junction held 8 bases outside the gene matches. Method: immunoSEQ multiplex PCR; TCRdb's copy keeps in-frame clones and lacks some. The table has tens of thousands of clones, about 92% seen once. The chain carries TRBV7-6 and TRBJ2-7; 12 nucleotides line up with TRBD2. The clonotype was recovered from a woman in her 30s in good health. Sequenced input: blood. CDR3 DNA: TGTGCCAGCAGCTTAGAGAGGACTAGCGGGAAAATATACTTC. Its translation: CASSLERTSGKIYF.